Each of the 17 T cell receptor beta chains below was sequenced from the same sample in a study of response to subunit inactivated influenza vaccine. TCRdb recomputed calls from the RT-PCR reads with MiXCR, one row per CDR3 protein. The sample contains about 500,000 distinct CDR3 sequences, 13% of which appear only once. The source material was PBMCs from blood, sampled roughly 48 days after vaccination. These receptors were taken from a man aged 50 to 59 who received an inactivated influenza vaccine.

The CDR3 DNA reads as TGTGCCACCAGCCCTAGGGGTCGACCTTGGCTAGCGGGAGGTGAGCAGTTCTTC. Amino acid sequence: CATSPRGRPWLAGGEQFF. This chain uses TRBV15 with TRBJ2-1; 11 nucleotides line up with TRBD2. The CDR3 has 18 amino acids. Germline V CDR1 and CDR2: LNHNV, YYDKDF (reference sequence). V shed 5 bases and J 9 bases; nucleotides not matched to a gene: 18.

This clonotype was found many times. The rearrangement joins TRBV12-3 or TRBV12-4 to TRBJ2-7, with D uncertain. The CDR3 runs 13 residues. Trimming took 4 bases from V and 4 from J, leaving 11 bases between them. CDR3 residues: CASSYRAAYEQYF. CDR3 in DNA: TGTGCCAGCAGTTACCGTGCGGCATACGAGCAGTACTTC.

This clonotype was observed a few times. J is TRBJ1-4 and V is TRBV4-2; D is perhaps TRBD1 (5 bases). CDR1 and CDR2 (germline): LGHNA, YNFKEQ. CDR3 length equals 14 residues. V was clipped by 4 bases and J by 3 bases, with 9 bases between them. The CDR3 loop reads CASSPGTANEKLFF. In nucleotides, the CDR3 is TGTGCCAGCAGCCCTGGGACGGCTAATGAAAAACTGTTTTTT.

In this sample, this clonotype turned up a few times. This CDR3 reads CASSPQGSPETQYF. The CDR3 nucleotides are TGTGCCAGCAGTCCCCAGGGGAGCCCGGAGACCCAGTACTTC. The chain uses TRBV28 and TRBJ2-5; a weak D match, TRBD1 (6 bases). The CDR3 sequence is 14 residues long. CDR1 is MDHEN, CDR2 SYDVKM, per germline. V lost 5 bases and J 5 bases, leaving 15 bases between the germline ends.

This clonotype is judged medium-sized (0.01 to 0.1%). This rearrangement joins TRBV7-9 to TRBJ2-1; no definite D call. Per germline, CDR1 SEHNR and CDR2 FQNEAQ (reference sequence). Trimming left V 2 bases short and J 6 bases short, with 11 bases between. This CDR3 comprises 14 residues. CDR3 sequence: CASSLLQNSNEQFF. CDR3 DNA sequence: TGTGCCAGCAGCTTACTTCAGAATAGCAATGAGCAGTTCTTC.

As DNA, the CDR3 is TGTGCCAGCAGCTTAAATGATCGTCGCACAGATACGCAGTATTTT. Protein product: CASSLNDRRTDTQYF. The chain is built from TRBV7-2 and TRBJ2-3; no clear D. The CDR3 has 15 amino acids. Germline CDR1 SGHTA, CDR2 FQGNSA. V was shortened by 2 bases and J by 1 base, with 10 bases between the two germline ends.

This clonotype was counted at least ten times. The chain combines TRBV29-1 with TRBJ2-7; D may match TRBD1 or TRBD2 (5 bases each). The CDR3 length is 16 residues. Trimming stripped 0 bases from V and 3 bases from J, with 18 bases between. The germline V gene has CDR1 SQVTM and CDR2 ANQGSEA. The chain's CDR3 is CSVEEARDGGNYEQYF. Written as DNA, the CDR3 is TGCAGCGTTGAAGAGGCCAGGGACGGAGGAAACTACGAGCAGTACTTC.

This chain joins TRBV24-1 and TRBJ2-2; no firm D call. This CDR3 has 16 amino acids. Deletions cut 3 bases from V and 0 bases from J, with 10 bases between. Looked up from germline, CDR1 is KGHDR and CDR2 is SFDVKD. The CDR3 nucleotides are TGTGCCACCAGTGATCCCGGGCAGGCGAACACCGGGGAGCTGTTTTTT. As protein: CATSDPGQANTGELFF.

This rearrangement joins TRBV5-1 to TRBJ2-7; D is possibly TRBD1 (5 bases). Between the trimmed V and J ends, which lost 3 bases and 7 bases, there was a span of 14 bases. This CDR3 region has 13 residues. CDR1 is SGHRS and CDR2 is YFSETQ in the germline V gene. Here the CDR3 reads CASSYDGAGEQYF. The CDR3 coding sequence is TGCGCCAGCAGCTACGATGGGGCTGGAGAGCAGTACTTC. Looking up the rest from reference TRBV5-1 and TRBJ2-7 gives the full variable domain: KAGVTQTPRYLIKTRGQQVTLSCSPISGHRSVSWYQQTPGQGLQFLFEYFSETQRNKGNFPGRFSGRQFSNSRSEMNVSTLELGDSALYLCASSYDGAGEQYFGPGTRLTVT.

For the CDR3, the DNA is TGCGCCAGCAGCCGACCGGGACAGACCGCCTACGAGCAGTACTTC. It is translated as CASSRPGQTAYEQYF. The chain combines TRBV5-1 with TRBJ2-7, with 7 bases fitting TRBD1. The CDR3 is made up of 15 amino acids. Germline V gene sequence: CDR1 SGHRS, CDR2 YFSETQ. J lost 2 bases, V lost 4 bases, and 9 bases had no gene match.

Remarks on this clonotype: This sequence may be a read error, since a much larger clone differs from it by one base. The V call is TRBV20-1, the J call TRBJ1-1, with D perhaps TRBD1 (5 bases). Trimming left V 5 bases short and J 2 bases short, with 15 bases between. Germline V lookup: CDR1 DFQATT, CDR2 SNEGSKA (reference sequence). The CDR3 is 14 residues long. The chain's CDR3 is CSAGGGSINTEAFF. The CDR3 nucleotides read TGCAGTGCTGGGGGGGGATCCATTAACACTGAAGCTTTCTTT.

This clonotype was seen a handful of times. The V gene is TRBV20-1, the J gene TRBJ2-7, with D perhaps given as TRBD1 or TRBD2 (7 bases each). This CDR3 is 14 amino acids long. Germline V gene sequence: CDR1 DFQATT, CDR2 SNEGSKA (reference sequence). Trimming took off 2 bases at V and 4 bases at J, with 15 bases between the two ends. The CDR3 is CSARPQGEGYEQYF. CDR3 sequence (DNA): TGCAGTGCTAGACCGCAGGGGGAGGGTTACGAGCAGTACTTC.

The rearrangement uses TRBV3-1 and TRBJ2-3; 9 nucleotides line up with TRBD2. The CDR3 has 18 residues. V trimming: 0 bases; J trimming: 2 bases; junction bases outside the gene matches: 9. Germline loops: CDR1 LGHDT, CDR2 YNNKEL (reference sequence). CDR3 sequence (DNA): TGTGCCAGCAGCCAAGACCTGACCGGGACTAGCAACACAGATACGCAGTATTTT. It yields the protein CASSQDLTGTSNTDTQYF.

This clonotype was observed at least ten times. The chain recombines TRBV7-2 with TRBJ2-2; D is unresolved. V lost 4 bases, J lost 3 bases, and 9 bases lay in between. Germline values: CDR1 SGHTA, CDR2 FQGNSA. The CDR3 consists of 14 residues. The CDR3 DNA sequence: TGTGCCAGCAGCTCATCTGGATACACCGGGGAGCTGTTTTTT. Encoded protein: CASSSSGYTGELFF.

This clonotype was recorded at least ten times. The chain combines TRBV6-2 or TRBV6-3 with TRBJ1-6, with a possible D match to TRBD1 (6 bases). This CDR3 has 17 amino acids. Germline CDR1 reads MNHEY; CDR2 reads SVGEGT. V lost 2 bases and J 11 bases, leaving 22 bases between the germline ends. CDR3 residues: CASSYPTIPGHPTPLHF. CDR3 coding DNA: TGTGCCAGCAGTTACCCGACCATTCCGGGACATCCAACACCCCTCCACTTT.

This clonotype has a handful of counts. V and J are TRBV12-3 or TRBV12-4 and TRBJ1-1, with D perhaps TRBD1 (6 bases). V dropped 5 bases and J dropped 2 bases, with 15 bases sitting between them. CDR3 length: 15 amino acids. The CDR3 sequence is CASSPPTGTNTEAFF. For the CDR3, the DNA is TGTGCCAGCAGTCCGCCGACAGGTACCAACACTGAAGCTTTCTTT.

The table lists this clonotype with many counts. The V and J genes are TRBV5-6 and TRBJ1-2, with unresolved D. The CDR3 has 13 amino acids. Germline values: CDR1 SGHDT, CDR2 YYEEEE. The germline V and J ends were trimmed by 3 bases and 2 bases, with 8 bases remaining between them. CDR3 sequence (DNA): TGTGCCAGCAGCTCCGGGATAAACTATGGCTACACCTTC. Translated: CASSSGINYGYTF.